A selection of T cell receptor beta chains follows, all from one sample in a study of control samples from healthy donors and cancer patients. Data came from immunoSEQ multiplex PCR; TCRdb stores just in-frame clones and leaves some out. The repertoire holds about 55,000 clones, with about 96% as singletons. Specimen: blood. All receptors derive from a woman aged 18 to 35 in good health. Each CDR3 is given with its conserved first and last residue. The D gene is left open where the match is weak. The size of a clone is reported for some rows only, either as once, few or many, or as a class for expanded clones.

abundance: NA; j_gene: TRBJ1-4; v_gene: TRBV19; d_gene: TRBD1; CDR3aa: CASSTFIGQGYNEKLFF; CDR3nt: TGTGCCAGTAGTACCTTTATTGGACAGGGCTATAATGAAAAACTGTTTTTT
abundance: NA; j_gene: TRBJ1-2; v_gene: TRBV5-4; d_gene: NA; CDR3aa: CASSPPTGSFGYTF; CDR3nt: TGTGCCAGCAGCCCACCAACAGGGTCGTTTGGCTACACCTTC
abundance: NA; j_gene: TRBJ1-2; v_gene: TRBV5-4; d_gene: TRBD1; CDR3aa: CASSLATGGYGYTF; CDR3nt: TGTGCCAGCAGCTTAGCTACAGGGGGCTATGGCTACACCTTC
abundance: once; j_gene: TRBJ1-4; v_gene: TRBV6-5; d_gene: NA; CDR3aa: CASSYNGGAKLFF; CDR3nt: TGTGCCAGCAGTTATAACGGCGGGGCAAAACTGTTTTTT
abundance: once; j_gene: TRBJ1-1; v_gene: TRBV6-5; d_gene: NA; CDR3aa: CASSRQTGNTEAFF; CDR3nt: TGTGCCAGCAGTCGGCAGACAGGGAACACTGAAGCTTTCTTT
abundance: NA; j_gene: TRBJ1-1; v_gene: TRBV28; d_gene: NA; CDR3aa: CATENINTEAFF; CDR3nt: TGTGCCACCGAGAACATAAACACTGAAGCTTTCTTT
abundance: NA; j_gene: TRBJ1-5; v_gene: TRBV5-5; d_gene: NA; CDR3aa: CASSLGGGGQPQHF; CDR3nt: TGTGCCAGCAGCTTGGGCGGGGGGGGGCAGCCCCAGCATTTT
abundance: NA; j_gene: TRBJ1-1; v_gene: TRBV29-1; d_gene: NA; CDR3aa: CSARTAEAFF; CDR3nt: TGCAGCGCCCGGACAGCTGAAGCTTTCTTT
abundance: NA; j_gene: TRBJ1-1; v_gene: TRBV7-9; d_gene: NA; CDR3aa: CASSPDIPPPAFF; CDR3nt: TGTGCCAGCAGCCCAGACATACCGCCCCCCGCTTTCTTT
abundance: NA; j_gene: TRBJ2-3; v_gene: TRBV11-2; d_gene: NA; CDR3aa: CASEVPFESTQYF; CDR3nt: TGTGCCAGCGAAGTGCCATTTGAATCTACGCAGTATTTT
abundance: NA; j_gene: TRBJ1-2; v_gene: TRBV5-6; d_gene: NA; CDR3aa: CASSLEPSYGYTF; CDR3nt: TGTGCCAGCAGCTTGGAACCGAGCTATGGCTACACCTTC
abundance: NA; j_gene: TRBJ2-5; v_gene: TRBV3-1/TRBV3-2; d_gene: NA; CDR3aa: CASSYPYGTQYF; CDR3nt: TGTGCCAGCAGCTACCCCTATGGGACCCAGTACTTC
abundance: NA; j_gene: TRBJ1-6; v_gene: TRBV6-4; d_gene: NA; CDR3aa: CASSDSPSPKGNSPLHF; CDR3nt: TGTGCCAGCAGTGACTCCCCCAGCCCTAAGGGAAATTCACCCCTCCACTTT
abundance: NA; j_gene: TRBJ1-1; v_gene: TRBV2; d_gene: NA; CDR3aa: CASSVGVNTEAFF; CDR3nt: TGTGCCAGCAGTGTGGGGGTGAACACTGAAGCTTTCTTT
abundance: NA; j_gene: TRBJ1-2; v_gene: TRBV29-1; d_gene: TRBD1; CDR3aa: CSVHRGHGYTF; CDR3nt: TGCAGCGTTCACAGGGGCCATGGCTACACCTTC
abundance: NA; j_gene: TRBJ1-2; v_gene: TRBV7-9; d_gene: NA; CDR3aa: CASSLEGGGKGYGYTF; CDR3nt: TGTGCCAGCAGCTTAGAGGGGGGGGGCAAAGGGTATGGCTACACCTTC
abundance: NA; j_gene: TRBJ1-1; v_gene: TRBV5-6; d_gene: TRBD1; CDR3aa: CASRSVGQVPTEAFF; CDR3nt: TGTGCCAGCAGATCGGTCGGACAGGTTCCCACTGAAGCTTTCTTT
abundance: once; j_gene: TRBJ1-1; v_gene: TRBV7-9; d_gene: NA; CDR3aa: CASSPPGSSLNTEAFF; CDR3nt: TGTGCCAGCAGCCCACCCGGGTCCTCTTTGAACACTGAAGCTTTCTTT
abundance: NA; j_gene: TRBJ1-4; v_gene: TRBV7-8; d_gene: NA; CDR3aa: CASSKLRDINEKLFF; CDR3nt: TGTGCCAGCAGCAAACTCCGGGACATTAATGAAAAACTGTTTTTT
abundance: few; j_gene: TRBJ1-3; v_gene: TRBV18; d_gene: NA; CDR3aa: CASSPNRGSRGNTIYF; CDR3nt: TGTGCCAGCTCACCAAATCGGGGAAGTCGTGGAAACACCATATATTTT
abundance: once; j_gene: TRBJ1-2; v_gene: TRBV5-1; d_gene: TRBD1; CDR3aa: CASSLESMGQGSGYTF; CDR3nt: TGCGCCAGCAGCTTGGAGTCTATGGGACAGGGTAGCGGCTACACCTTC
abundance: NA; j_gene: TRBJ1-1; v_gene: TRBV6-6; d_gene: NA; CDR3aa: CASSYSIGGGTEAFF; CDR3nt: TGTGCCAGCAGTTACTCGATAGGGGGAGGCACTGAAGCTTTCTTT
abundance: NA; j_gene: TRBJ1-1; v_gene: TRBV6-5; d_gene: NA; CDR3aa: CASSSKRDTEAFF; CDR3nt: TGTGCCAGCAGTTCCAAAAGGGACACTGAAGCTTTCTTT
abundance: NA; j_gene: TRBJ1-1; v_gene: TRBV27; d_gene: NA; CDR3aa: CASSLSGADTEAFF; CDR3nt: TGTGCCAGCAGTTTATCAGGGGCGGACACTGAAGCTTTCTTT
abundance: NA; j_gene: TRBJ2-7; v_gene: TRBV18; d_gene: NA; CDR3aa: CASSPELWHEQYF; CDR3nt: TGTGCCAGCTCACCGGAATTATGGCACGAGCAGTACTTC
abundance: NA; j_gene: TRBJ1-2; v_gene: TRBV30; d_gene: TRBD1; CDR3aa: CAWRKPGQGNSYGYTF; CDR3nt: TGTGCCTGGAGGAAGCCGGGACAGGGGAATTCCTATGGCTACACCTTC
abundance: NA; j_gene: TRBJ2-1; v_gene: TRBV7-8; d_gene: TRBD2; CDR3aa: CASSYGAGAGGDEQFF; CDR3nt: TGTGCCAGCAGCTATGGGGCCGGGGCCGGGGGGGATGAGCAGTTCTTC
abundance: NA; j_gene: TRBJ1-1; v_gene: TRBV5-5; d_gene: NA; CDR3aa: CASSLVGVPAAFF; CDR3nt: TGTGCCAGCAGCTTAGTGGGTGTCCCGGCGGCTTTCTTT
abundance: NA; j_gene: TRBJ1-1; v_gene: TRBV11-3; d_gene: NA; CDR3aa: CASSLTATNTEAFF; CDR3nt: TGTGCCAGCAGCTTAACAGCGACGAACACTGAAGCTTTCTTT
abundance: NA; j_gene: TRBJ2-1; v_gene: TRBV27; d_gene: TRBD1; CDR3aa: CASGRDRGHHEQFF; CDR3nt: TGTGCCAGTGGAAGGGACAGGGGGCATCATGAGCAGTTCTTC
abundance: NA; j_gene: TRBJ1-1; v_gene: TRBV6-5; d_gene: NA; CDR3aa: CASSYSDGYTEAFF; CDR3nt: TGTGCCAGCAGTTACTCGGACGGATACACTGAAGCTTTCTTT
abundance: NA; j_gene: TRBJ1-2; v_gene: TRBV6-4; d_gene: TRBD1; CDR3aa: CASSEDRDRDMSGYTF; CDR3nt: TGTGCCAGCAGTGAAGACCGGGACAGGGACATGAGTGGCTACACCTTC
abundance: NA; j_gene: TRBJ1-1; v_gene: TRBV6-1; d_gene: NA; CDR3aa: CASSEATSEAFF; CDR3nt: TGTGCCAGCAGTGAAGCGACGTCTGAAGCTTTCTTT